The rows below give T cell receptor beta chains drawn from one sample of a study of blood T cells in healthy people across ages. TCRdb processed the 5' RACE reads anew with MiXCR; each CDR3 protein has one entry. Seen here are 750,000 to 950,000 distinct CDR3 sequences, about 53% observed once, and the top ten hold approximately 40%. Sequences were obtained from blood. Receptors were obtained from an elderly man in good health. The CDR3 runs from the conserved cysteine through the conserved F or W. D genes are given only for firm matches. The size entry is marked missing in some rows and otherwise reads once, few, many or a size class.

clone size	D gene	V gene	J gene	CDR3 protein	CDR3 DNA
NA	TRBD2	TRBV2	TRBJ2-7	CASRGSGRGYEQYF	TGTGCCAGCAGGGGTAGCGGGAGGGGCTACGAGCAGTACTTC
NA	TRBD1	TRBV5-5	TRBJ2-5	CASSWMGTGETQYF	TGTGCCAGCAGCTGGATGGGGACAGGGGAGACCCAGTACTTC
few	TRBD2	TRBV25-1	TRBJ2-3	CASSGRYERERGLRKDTQYF	TGTGCCAGCAGTGGAAGGTACGAGCGGGAGAGGGGACTTAGGAAAGATACGCAGTATTTT
NA	TRBD1	TRBV6-5	TRBJ2-6	CASSYRGHSEANVLTF	TGTGCCAGCAGTTACAGGGGGCACTCTGAGGCCAACGTCCTGACTTTC
once	NA	TRBV10-3	TRBJ1-3	CAISEQPGSSGNTIYF	TGTGCCATCAGTGAGCAGCCGGGCAGCTCTGGAAACACCATATATTTT
NA	NA	TRBV28	TRBJ2-7	CASSPGREQYF	TGTGCCAGCAGTCCAGGGAGGGAGCAGTACTTC
NA	NA	TRBV7-3	TRBJ1-1	CASSSGGGAWSEAFF	TGTGCCAGCAGCTCCGGGGGTGGGGCGTGGAGTGAAGCTTTCTTT
few	TRBD2	TRBV7-3	TRBJ2-1	CASSTSGTSPNEQFF	TGTGCCAGCAGCACTTCGGGGACTAGCCCGAATGAGCAGTTCTTC
NA	NA	TRBV7-8	TRBJ2-3	CASSSRGGSPRYAYF	TGTGCCAGCAGTTCGAGGGGGGGTAGCCCCAGATACGCGTATTTT
NA	TRBD1	TRBV20-1	TRBJ2-7	CSAAHPGQLYEQYF	TGCAGTGCTGCCCACCCGGGACAGCTTTACGAGCAGTACTTC
few	TRBD2	TRBV20-1	TRBJ2-5	CSARDRLAGSETQYF	TGCAGTGCTAGAGATAGGCTAGCGGGTTCAGAGACCCAGTACTTC
NA	TRBD2	TRBV20-1	TRBJ2-5	CSASLASGIPGETQYF	TGCAGTGCTAGCTTGGCTAGCGGGATTCCTGGGGAGACCCAGTACTTC
few	TRBD1	TRBV6-5	TRBJ1-5	CASSSRAGGSNQPQHF	TGTGCCAGCAGTTCCCGGGCAGGGGGTAGCAATCAGCCCCAGCATTTT
NA	NA	TRBV6-5	TRBJ2-3	CASSYQGQGTDTQYF	TGTGCCAGCAGTTACCAGGGACAAGGCACAGATACGCAGTATTTT
few	NA	TRBV29-1	TRBJ2-5	CSVVDRSGLWAQYF	TGCAGCGTTGTGGACAGAAGCGGCCTTTGGGCTCAGTACTTC
NA	TRBD2	TRBV7-9	TRBJ2-7	CASAPGGGQYEQYF	TGTGCCAGCGCCCCTGGCGGGGGGCAATACGAGCAGTACTTC
NA	NA	TRBV7-9	TRBJ1-1	CASSLVGLPGTEAFF	TGTGCCAGCAGCTTAGTAGGACTCCCCGGCACTGAAGCTTTCTTT
few	TRBD1	TRBV27	TRBJ2-5	CASSKTGTGGGKTQYF	TGTGCCAGCAGTAAAACCGGGACAGGGGGCGGAAAGACCCAGTACTTC
few	NA	TRBV4-1	TRBJ2-7	CASSQDRIGVTSYEQYF	TGCGCCAGCAGCCAAGATCGAATAGGGGTTACTTCCTACGAGCAGTACTTC
NA	NA	TRBV6-6	TRBJ1-5	CASRGTARRQPQHF	TGTGCCAGCAGGGGGACCGCGCGAAGGCAGCCCCAGCATTTT
few	TRBD2	TRBV10-3	TRBJ2-7	CATRAGLHEQYF	TGTGCCACAAGAGCGGGGCTCCACGAGCAGTACTTC
NA	NA	TRBV6-6	TRBJ1-4	CASSYSQGVEEKLFF	TGTGCCAGCAGTTACTCTCAGGGAGTAGAAGAAAAACTGTTTTTT
many	NA	TRBV5-1	TRBJ2-7	CASSLTGSYEQYF	TGCGCCAGCAGCTTGACGGGATCCTACGAGCAGTACTTC
NA	NA	TRBV7-2	TRBJ1-5	CASSLGLNQPQHF	TGTGCCAGCAGCTTAGGGCTCAATCAGCCCCAGCATTTT
NA	NA	TRBV2	TRBJ2-3	CASSETGTSTDTQYF	TGTGCCAGCAGTGAGACCGGTACTAGCACAGATACGCAGTATTTT
NA	NA	TRBV7-9	TRBJ2-1	CASSSSSREQFF	TGTGCCAGCAGCTCCTCGTCCAGGGAGCAGTTCTTC
few	NA	TRBV7-8	TRBJ2-5	CASSLRTIEETQYF	TGTGCCAGCAGCCTCAGGACGATAGAGGAGACCCAGTACTTC
NA	NA	TRBV9	TRBJ1-2	CASSSLAAGPVGYTF	TGTGCCAGCAGCTCTCTCGCAGCAGGGCCAGTGGGCTACACCTTC